The 14 T cell receptor beta chains presented below share a single source sample, sequenced in a study of radiotherapy plus CTLA-4 blockade in lung cancer (dated by TCRdb to 2016 to 2019). The library was made by the immunoSEQ multiplex PCR assay. TCRdb obtained this table from immuneACCESS and retained in-frame rearrangements with V and J assigned. These tables miss some clones; where compared with another copy, unresolved V genes account for less than half of the shortfall, and the remainder is unexplained. A total of some 92,000 clones appear in this sample, around 83% of them only once. Roughly 3.5% of the sample comes from the top ten. Source: peripheral blood, taken from a patient treated with radiotherapy plus ipilimumab. The origin of the receptors is a human donor with non-small cell lung cancer who had a partial response to radiotherapy plus ipilimumab.

The V and J genes are TRBV2 and TRBJ1-5, with D perhaps matching TRBD1 (5 bases). CDR3 length: 14 amino acids. The V gene's germline CDR1 is SNHLY and CDR2 FYNNEI. V gave up 5 bases and J gave up 0 bases, with 8 bases separating them. CDR3 sequence (DNA): TGTGCCAGCAGTTGGGACTTTAGCAATCAGCCCCAGCATTTT. Translated, it gives CASSWDFSNQPQHF.

The rearrangement joins TRBV7-3 to TRBJ2-5; D might be TRBD1 (6 bases). CDR1 SGHTA and CDR2 FQGTGA come from the germline V gene. This CDR3 is built from 15 residues. V lost 5 bases and J 4 bases, leaving 17 bases between the germline ends. The CDR3 loop is CASSPSSRGGETQYF. CDR3 DNA sequence: TGTGCCAGCAGCCCCTCCTCCAGGGGCGGAGAGACCCAGTACTTC.

This clone appeared once. The chain joins TRBV10-3 to TRBJ1-5; TRBD1 might be the D (5 bases). V was trimmed by 0 bases and J by 6 bases, leaving 15 bases between them. Germline V lookup: CDR1 ENHRY, CDR2 SYGVKD. The CDR3 extends over 16 amino acids. The CDR3, as DNA: TGTGCCATCAGTGAGTCGCGTGGGGGGGATGGTCAGCCCCAGCATTTT. This codes for CAISESRGGDGQPQHF.

The rearrangement links TRBV5-1 to TRBJ2-1; D is unresolved. The CDR3 sequence is 12 residues long. V lost 4 bases, J lost 8 bases, and 10 bases lay in between. Germline V CDR1 and CDR2: SGHRS, YFSETQ. The CDR3 DNA follows: TGCGCCAGCAGCGAGGATTGGGATGAGCAGTTCTTC. This gives the protein CASSEDWDEQFF.

This sequence joins TRBV11-2 and TRBJ2-1; D might be TRBD2 (5 bases). The CDR3 loop spans 18 amino acids. The V gene's germline CDR1 is SGHAT and CDR2 FQNNGV. V was shortened by 5 bases and J by 2 bases, with 22 bases between the two germline ends. The CDR3 nucleotides are TGTGCCAGCAGCCCCCCCCTAATAAGCGGCTTTACCTACAATGAGCAGTTCTTC. This codes for CASSPPLISGFTYNEQFF.

The chain couples TRBV25-1 to TRBJ2-5; weak D call: TRBD1 (6 bases). The CDR3 consists of 13 residues. Trimming removed 4 bases from V and 5 bases from J, with 11 bases in between. Germline V gives CDR1 MGHDK, CDR2 SYGVNS. The CDR3 here is CASSAQGKETQYF. Here the CDR3 DNA reads TGTGCCAGCAGTGCGCAGGGGAAGGAGACCCAGTACTTC.

V gene TRBV11-2 combines with J gene TRBJ2-1; 13 nucleotides agree with TRBD2. Germline CDR1 and CDR2: SGHAT and FQNNGV. The V segment lost 7 bases and the J segment 0 bases; nucleotides outside the gene matches: 3. There are 16 residues in the CDR3. The CDR3 protein is CASTRLAGGSYNEQFF. The CDR3 DNA sequence: TGTGCCAGCACCCGACTAGCGGGGGGCTCCTACAATGAGCAGTTCTTC.

The count of this clone is one. The chain combines TRBV19 with TRBJ2-7, with TRBD2 identical over 13 bases. The trim removed 6 bases at V and 2 bases at J, leaving 4 bases unmatched. This CDR3 is built from 15 residues. Germline V gene sequence: CDR1 LNHDA, CDR2 SQIVND (reference sequence). The CDR3 loop reads CASSRTSGSTYEQYF. The DNA for the CDR3 is TGTGCCAGTAGCAGGACTAGCGGGAGTACCTACGAGCAGTACTTC.

The chain employs TRBV6-5 and TRBJ2-7; D remains unclear. This CDR3 spans 12 amino acids. Trimming cost V 0 bases and J 5 bases, with 5 bases left between them. Germline lookup yields CDR1 MNHEY and CDR2 SVGAGI. CDR3 sequence reads: CASSYSVDEQYF. In DNA form, the CDR3 reads TGTGCCAGCAGTTACTCTGTAGACGAGCAGTACTTC.

The V gene is TRBV5-4, the J gene TRBJ2-2, with 9 bases that match TRBD1. The CDR3 has 17 residues. The germline V gene encodes CDR1 SGHNT and CDR2 YYREEE (reference sequence). The J segment lost 0 bases and the V segment lost 4 bases, leaving 7 bases of the junction unmatched. CDR3 nucleotides: TGTGCCAGCAGCGGGAATCGACAGGGGGCGAACACCGGGGAGCTGTTTTTT. This translates into CASSGNRQGANTGELFF.

This chain joins TRBV2 and TRBJ2-5, with TRBD1 as a possible D gene (5 bases). Trimming pared 6 bases from V and 4 bases from J, leaving 15 bases between. This CDR3 contains 14 residues. Per germline, CDR1 SNHLY and CDR2 FYNNEI. CDR3 in amino acids: CASRPDSGIETQYF. In DNA, the CDR3 is TGTGCCAGCAGGCCTGATTCAGGGATAGAGACCCAGTACTTC.

V usage is TRBV4-1 and J usage is TRBJ2-5; 10 positions match TRBD1. This CDR3 has 14 amino acids. With V trimmed by 4 bases and J by 5 bases, 4 bases remained unmatched. The germline CDR1 and CDR2 sequences are MGHRA and YSYEKL. The CDR3 nucleotides are TGCGCCAGCAGCCCCGGACAGGGGGTCGAGACCCAGTACTTC. Translation gives CASSPGQGVETQYF.

The chain couples TRBV7-8 to TRBJ2-3; TRBD2 matches 7 bases. This CDR3 has 15 residues. CDR1 is SGHVS and CDR2 is FQNEAQ in the germline V gene. Trimming removed 5 bases from V and 8 bases from J; junction bases left unmatched: 13. The CDR3 sequence: CASSPGTMGMGTQYF. The CDR3, as DNA: TGTGCCAGCAGCCCCGGGACTATGGGTATGGGTACGCAGTATTTT.

The gene calls are TRBV6-1 and TRBJ2-5, with TRBD1 matching over 10 bases. CDR1 is MNHNS, CDR2 SASEGT, per germline. CDR3 size: 15 residues. The junction had 10 bases not matched to a gene; V was cut back by 7 bases and J by 5 bases. The CDR3 here is CASTSLTGGRETQYF. The CDR3 DNA reads as TGTGCCAGCACATCCCTGACAGGGGGCAGGGAGACCCAGTACTTC.